These T cell receptor beta chains were read from a single sample in a study of CD8 T cells in Susac syndrome. TCRdb analysed the immunoSEQ multiplex PCR reads with MiXCR anew, one entry per CDR3 protein. The data show under 200,000 distinct CDR3 sequences, about 95% seen once. Sequenced: CD8+ T cells from PBMCs. These receptors all come from a human donor with multiple sclerosis. Both conserved end residues are part of each CDR3. A D gene is named only where the DNA matches it firmly. The size of a clone is reported for some rows only, either as once, few or many, or as a class for expanded clones.

TRBV27	TRBJ1-1	NA	NA	TGTGCCAGCAGTTTAACTCATCCGGGGACCGTGAGAGTTGAAGCTTTCTTT	CASSLTHPGTVRVEAFF
TRBV2	TRBJ2-7	NA	TRBD2	TGTGCCAGCAGTGATTCTAGCGGTACCTACGAGCAGTACTTC	CASSDSSGTYEQYF
TRBV6-5	TRBJ2-5	NA	TRBD2	TGTGCCAGCAGCCTAGCGGGTATAGAAGAGACCCAGTACTTC	CASSLAGIEETQYF
TRBV9	TRBJ2-3	NA	NA	TGTGCCAGCAGCGGGTCTATCACAGATACGCAGTATTTT	CASSGSITDTQYF
TRBV7-8	TRBJ2-1	NA	TRBD1	TGTGCCAGCAGCTTAGGCGGGACAGGGGGCATCTGGGACAATGAGCAGTTCTTC	CASSLGGTGGIWDNEQFF
TRBV7-8	TRBJ2-5	NA	TRBD1	TGTGCCAGTACAGGGGTCGGGCACCAAGAGACCCAGTACTTC	CASTGVGHQETQYF
TRBV20-1	TRBJ2-1	NA	TRBD1	TGCAGTGCTCCCCACCCCAGGGGGCTATACAATGAGCAGTTCTTC	CSAPHPRGLYNEQFF
TRBV28	TRBJ2-7	once	NA	TGTGCCAGCAGGCCGACAGGAGAATACGAGCAGTACTTC	CASRPTGEYEQYF
TRBV5-6	TRBJ2-2	NA	NA	TGTGCCAGCAGCCTCAGACTAGGGCCGAGTACCGGGGAGCTGTTTTTT	CASSLRLGPSTGELFF
TRBV25-1	TRBJ1-1	NA	NA	TGTGCCAGCAAACTGAACACTGAAGCTTTCTTT	CASKLNTEAFF
TRBV29-1	TRBJ2-2	NA	TRBD1	TGCAGCGCGACCACAGGGGGCGCCGGGAACACCGGGGAGCTGTTTTTT	CSATTGGAGNTGELFF
TRBV28	TRBJ2-1	NA	TRBD2	TGTGCCAGCATACTTAGCGGGAGCGTCAATGAGCAGTTCTTC	CASILSGSVNEQFF
TRBV4-1	TRBJ2-7	NA	NA	TGCGCCAGCAGCCAAAAACAGGGAACCTACGAGCAGTACTTC	CASSQKQGTYEQYF
TRBV7-2	TRBJ1-1	NA	TRBD1	TGTGCCAGCAGCGTAACCCGGACAGGGGTGACTGAAGCTTTCTTT	CASSVTRTGVTEAFF
TRBV2	TRBJ2-3	NA	NA	TGTGCCAGCAGCATCCCCGGGGGACAGAGAAGCACAGATACGCAGTATTTT	CASSIPGGQRSTDTQYF
TRBV5-1	TRBJ2-3	NA	NA	TGCGCCAGCAGCTTGGCCCGGACCACGAACACAGATACGCAGTATTTT	CASSLARTTNTDTQYF
TRBV7-9	TRBJ2-7	NA	TRBD2	TGTGCCAGCAGCTTAGGAATAGCGGGAGACGAGCAGTACTTC	CASSLGIAGDEQYF
TRBV6-5	TRBJ2-1	NA	NA	TGTGCCAGCGGGGCGGGACTTTACAATGAGCAGTTCTTC	CASGAGLYNEQFF
TRBV3-1	TRBJ2-5	NA	NA	TGTGCCAGCAGCCAAGTTTGGGAGACCCAGTACTTC	CASSQVWETQYF
TRBV7-9	TRBJ1-2	few	NA	TGTGCCAGCAGCTTACAGGGAAATGGCTACACCTTC	CASSLQGNGYTF
TRBV11-2	TRBJ2-3	NA	NA	TGTGCCAGCAGCTCGTTGAGGGATACGCAGTATTTT	CASSSLRDTQYF